This note documents a single T cell receptor (beta chain) sequence. Its antigen is unknown. There are 16 residues in the CDR3. The V segment lost 3 bases and the J segment 5 bases; nucleotides outside the gene matches: 13. Per the germline V gene, CDR1 is MNHNS and CDR2 is SASEGT. The data belong to a study of T cell responses to AZD1222 COVID-19 vaccine. Findings and limits, study-wide: Within unmutated variant regions lay the reported targets of nearly half of spike-specific TCRs. The donor cohort was predominantly white British with a female majority, and clonal diversity may have been underestimated. Two AZD1222 doses significantly raised spike-specific TCR breadth and depth over controls.

Libraries were prepared by immunoSEQ multiplex PCR; TCRdb keeps only in-frame clonotypes and omits some of them. In the table there are fewer than 200,000 clones, roughly nine tenths of which are singletons. J is TRBJ2-7 and V is TRBV6-1; the match to TRBD1 covers 7 bases. This TCR derives from an adult who received the MenACWY meningococcal vaccine as a control. Sequenced material: peripheral blood, taken 28 days after the second dose of the MenACWY control vaccine. The CDR3: CASSEVARQGIDEQYF. The CDR3 DNA sequence: TGTGCCAGCAGTGAGGTAGCTCGACAGGGAATCGACGAGCAGTACTTC.